In this sample, the clone carrying this T cell receptor (beta chain) turned up many times. This sample is drawn from a study of early T cells in non-severe SARS-CoV-2 infection. The CDR3 spans 15 residues. With V trimmed by 6 bases and J by 6 bases, 10 bases remained unmatched. MiXCR, applied by TCRdb to the 5' RACE reads, yields one record per CDR3 protein. The sample lists tens of thousands of distinct CDR3 sequences, 5.4% occurring once. The chain recombines TRBV12-3 or TRBV12-4 with TRBJ2-3, with 9 positions matching TRBD2. Sequencing was performed on whole blood. This receptor was identified in an adult who was a healthcare worker with PCR-confirmed SARS-CoV-2 infection or an uninfected control (not recorded which). The CDR3 spells CASSRSGGVGDTQYF. CDR3 sequence (DNA): TGTGCCAGCAGCCGTAGCGGGGGAGTAGGGGATACGCAGTATTTT.